This T cell receptor (beta chain) was recorded in a study of shared clonotypes between healthy human individuals. V lost 3 bases to trimming and J lost 0 bases, with 12 bases between them. From germline, CDR1 is MNHEY and CDR2 SMNVEV (reference sequence). The CDR3 extends over 16 amino acids. Repertoires were generated with immunoSEQ multiplex PCR, while TCRdb's copy carries only in-frame clones and drops some. The sample includes fewer than 1.4 million clones, more than 75% of them seen just once. The sequenced material came from memory CD4+ T cells from PBMCs. Subset noted: CD45RA-negative fraction. The chain recombines TRBV27 with TRBJ2-4, with TRBD2 as a possible D gene (5 bases). The TCR originated in a man younger than 35 in good health. Some clones in this sample may be carry-over from other donors' samples. The CDR3 coding sequence is TGTGCCAGCAGTTTGCCCAGCGGACTAGCCAAAAACATTCAGTACTTC. Translating it yields CASSLPSGLAKNIQYF.